The subject of this entry is one T cell receptor (beta chain). The antigen is undetermined. This entry belongs to a study of cytomegalovirus exposure and HLA in healthy donors. Study results and limitations: Rates of TCR association differed by HLA locus in a later analysis, with DRB1 highest and HLA-C lowest.

Trimming took 5 bases from V and 7 from J; bases not matched to a gene: 22. Germline CDR1 and CDR2: SEHNR and FQNEAQ (reference sequence). The CDR3 totals 19 residues. The PCR was carried out with 60 Vbeta primers and 13 Jbeta primers. Sequencing used immunoSEQ multiplex PCR; TCRdb keeps in-frame clones, though not all of them. This table has hundreds of thousands of clones, roughly four fifths appearing once. The receptor was derived from a girl aged 2-10 years in good health and CMV-seronegative. The sequencing input was PBMCs. The chain uses TRBV7-9 and TRBJ2-1; TRBD2 aligns across 8 bases. The CDR3 spells CASSLGLQAGASLTNEQFF. In DNA form, the CDR3 reads TGTGCCAGCAGCCTCGGATTGCAAGCGGGGGCCTCGCTAACGAATGAGCAGTTCTTC.